The 10 T cell receptor beta chains listed next were all sequenced from one sample in a study of blood T cell repertoires in COVID-19 (dated by TCRdb to 2019 to 2021). The library relied on the immunoSEQ multiplex PCR assay. Here the immuneACCESS table is served through TCRdb, limited to in-frame sequences with V and J called. Missing clones are a known gap in these copies; in checked studies unresolved V genes cover under half, and the rest lacks a known reason. In this sample the table shows more than 40,000 clones, more than 85% of which occur a single time. Of the sample, approximately 3.1% is held by the ten largest clones. The sequencing sample was made of PBMCs or T cells enriched from blood (not recorded which). The receptor set was obtained from a woman aged 45 to 65 who had recovered from COVID-19.

The chain has TRBV7-2 and TRBJ1-1, with D perhaps matching TRBD1 (5 bases). Trimming stripped 1 base from V and 9 bases from J, with 6 bases between. Germline CDR1 and CDR2: SGHTA and FQGNSA. The CDR3 is made up of 11 amino acids. The CDR3 bases are TGTGCCAGCAGCTTAGGACAGAAAGCTTTCTTT. It encodes CASSLGQKAFF.

This chain connects TRBV2 to TRBJ2-5, with unresolved D. The CDR3 runs to 14 residues. The germline V gene encodes CDR1 SNHLY and CDR2 FYNNEI. Trimming took off 3 bases at V and 5 bases at J, with 13 bases between the two ends. This CDR3 is CASSELTVGETQYF. CDR3 coding DNA: TGTGCCAGCAGTGAGTTGACCGTCGGGGAGACCCAGTACTTC.

This clone has a single count. J is TRBJ1-2 and V is TRBV15; 7 bases line up with TRBD1. The J segment lost 1 base and the V segment lost 1 base, leaving 3 bases of the junction unmatched. In germline, CDR1 is LNHNV, CDR2 YYDKDF (reference sequence). The CDR3 has 15 residues. The CDR3 is CATSRGTGGNYGYTF. The CDR3 DNA reads TGTGCCACCAGCAGAGGGACAGGCGGTAACTATGGCTACACCTTC.

V usage is TRBV19 and J usage is TRBJ1-5; D might be TRBD1 (5 bases). Trimming took 5 bases from V and 4 from J, leaving 9 bases between them. Germline loops: CDR1 LNHDA, CDR2 SQIVND (reference sequence). The CDR3 loop spans 13 amino acids. The CDR3 DNA reads as TGTGCCAGTAGTCTTCAGGGTAATCAGCCCCAGCATTTT. This gives the protein CASSLQGNQPQHF.

The V and J genes are TRBV2 and TRBJ1-3; D unresolved. V gave up 0 bases and J gave up 4 bases, with 13 bases separating them. CDR3 length: 16 amino acids. Germline CDR1 SNHLY, CDR2 FYNNEI. This CDR3 is CASSEALRREGNTIYF. CDR3 sequence (DNA): TGTGCCAGCAGTGAAGCGCTTCGTCGAGAAGGAAACACCATATATTTT.

The chain combines TRBV7-9 with TRBJ2-1; 7 bases fit TRBD2. The CDR3 extends over 17 amino acids. CDR1 and CDR2 from the germline V gene are SEHNR and FQNEAQ (reference sequence). Unmatched junction bases numbered 10, after V lost 1 base and J lost 4 bases. The CDR3 loop reads CASSLGFRGVRYNEQFF. DNA of the CDR3: TGTGCCAGCAGCTTAGGGTTCCGGGGGGTCCGATACAATGAGCAGTTCTTC.

This chain uses TRBV5-1 with TRBJ1-4, with D tentatively TRBD1 (6 bases). The CDR3 is 14 residues long. Between the trimmed V and J ends, which lost 3 bases and 4 bases, there was a span of 10 bases. Germline CDR1 is SGHRS and CDR2 is YFSETQ. CDR3 sequence reads: CASSWTAFNEKLFF. The CDR3 region has the DNA TGCGCCAGCAGCTGGACAGCCTTTAATGAAAAACTGTTTTTT.

The chain has TRBV5-8 and TRBJ1-2, with TRBD1 matching 8 bases. With V trimmed by 2 bases and J by 8 bases, 5 bases remained unmatched. This CDR3 is 13 amino acids long. Germline CDR1 is SGHTS and CDR2 is YDEGEE. The CDR3 DNA reads TGTGCCAGCAGCTTACAGGGGGTTAGGGGCTACACCTTC. This sequence encodes CASSLQGVRGYTF.

This rearrangement joins TRBV2 to TRBJ1-6; D unclear. V lost 3 bases to trimming and J lost 7 bases, with 10 bases between them. Germline V gene lookup returns CDR1 SNHLY and CDR2 FYNNEI. This CDR3 has 14 residues. The DNA for the CDR3 is TGTGCCAGCAGTGAGAACTGGAGGAATTCACCCCTCCACTTT. Amino acid sequence: CASSENWRNSPLHF.

The chain is built from TRBV5-1 and TRBJ1-6; D is possibly TRBD1 (5 bases). The germline V and J ends were trimmed by 0 bases and 5 bases, with 9 bases remaining between them. The CDR3 has 15 amino acids. CDR1 SGHRS and CDR2 YFSETQ come from the germline V gene. The CDR3 here is CASSLDRINNSPLHF. Here the CDR3 DNA reads TGCGCCAGCAGCTTGGACAGGATTAATAATTCACCCCTCCACTTT.